Listed below are T cell receptor beta chains from one sample, sequenced in a study of long-term antiretroviral therapy in people with HIV. Generated by immunoSEQ multiplex PCR, the TCRdb table keeps only in-frame clones and is missing some. The sample lists tens of thousands of clones, almost 85% seen once, with more than 4.5% in the top ten. The sequences come from unsorted PBMCs, collected 0.3 years after starting antiretroviral therapy. The receptors shown here come from a man in his fifties with HIV. The CDR3 runs from the conserved cysteine through the conserved F or W. The D gene is left open where the match is weak. A row's size may be missing; if present it is once, few, many or a size class.

TRBJ1-1	TRBV6-5	-	-	TGTGCCAGCAGTTACCCCGGATTCCCCGAGGCTTTCTTT	CASSYPGFPEAFF
TRBJ2-7	TRBV28	-	TRBD1	TGTGCCAGCAGTTACAGGGGGCTCTACGAGCAGTACTTC	CASSYRGLYEQYF
TRBJ1-6	TRBV4-1	-	-	TGCGCCAGCAGCCAAGTAGGGGACTCTAATTCACCCCTCCACTTT	CASSQVGDSNSPLHF
TRBJ1-5	TRBV11-3	-	-	TGTGCCAGCAGCTTAGATGGGGCAGTGAATCAGCCCCAGCATTTT	CASSLDGAVNQPQHF
TRBJ2-5	TRBV29-1	-	-	TGCAGCGTTGCAGCAGGGTCAGGGACCCAGTACTTC	CSVAAGSGTQYF
TRBJ2-3	TRBV18	-	TRBD1	TGTGCCAGCTCACCGCCTCTCGGGACAGCGGACCTCACAGATACGCAGTATTTT	CASSPPLGTADLTDTQYF
TRBJ2-1	TRBV4-3	-	TRBD2	TGCGCCAGCAGCCATCTCGGGAGGCCTGACAATGAGCAGTTCTTC	CASSHLGRPDNEQFF
TRBJ1-1	TRBV28	-	-	TGTGCCAGCAGACCTAGGTGGGGAAACACTGAAGCTTTCTTT	CASRPRWGNTEAFF
TRBJ1-3	TRBV5-1	-	-	TGCGCCAGCAGCTCGGGGGAGACTCGCTCTGGAAACACCATATATTTT	CASSSGETRSGNTIYF
TRBJ2-1	TRBV6-6	few	TRBD2	TGTGCCAGCAGTTACGAAAGCGGGAGTTATGAGCAGTTCTTC	CASSYESGSYEQFF
TRBJ2-1	TRBV5-8	-	TRBD1	TGTGCCAGCAGCTCGACAGGGAGTGCCTACAATGAGCAGTTCTTC	CASSSTGSAYNEQFF
TRBJ2-7	TRBV7-6	-	-	TGTGCCAGCAGCTTAGTGGGCAGAACCTACGAGCAGTACTTC	CASSLVGRTYEQYF
TRBJ1-1	TRBV28	-	-	TGTGCCAGCAGTTTGACCGTGAGAGGGGGAGGCGACACTGAAGCTTTCTTT	CASSLTVRGGGDTEAFF
TRBJ1-1	TRBV6-5	-	-	TGTGCCAGCAGTCGACAGCAAGGGATGGCTTTCTTT	CASSRQQGMAFF
TRBJ2-4	TRBV6-6	-	-	TGTGCCAGCAGTTATCAGGGCATTGGCAAAAACATTCAGTACTTC	CASSYQGIGKNIQYF
TRBJ1-5	TRBV2	once	-	TGTGCCAGCAGGCCACGAACAGGGACCAATCAGCCCCAGCATTTT	CASRPRTGTNQPQHF
TRBJ2-7	TRBV19	-	-	TGTGCCAGTAGTATAGTGGAGACAGGAATCTACGAGCAGTACTTC	CASSIVETGIYEQYF
TRBJ1-5	TRBV6-1	-	-	TGTGCCAGCAGTGAGTTTACAGGTCCAGGTCAGCCCCAGCATTTT	CASSEFTGPGQPQHF
TRBJ2-7	TRBV19	-	-	TGTGCCAGTAGTCGCCAGGTTGGGGTCGAGCAGTACTTC	CASSRQVGVEQYF
TRBJ2-7	TRBV6-6	-	TRBD1	TGTGCCAGCAGGAACTCCCTTCCGGGACAGGGCTACGAGCAGTACTTC	CASRNSLPGQGYEQYF
TRBJ2-3	TRBV19	once	-	TGTGCCAGTTCCTTCCCGGGGACGTATGGCACAGATACGCAGTATTTT	CASSFPGTYGTDTQYF
TRBJ2-3	TRBV4-1	-	-	TGCGCCAGCAGCCGTACAGCAACGCGACCCGCAGATACGCAGTATTTT	CASSRTATRPADTQYF
TRBJ2-1	TRBV4-2	-	TRBD2	TGTGCCAGCAGCCAAGAAGGTGGACTAGCGGGAGGGTTGGGATACAATGAGCAGTTCTTC	CASSQEGGLAGGLGYNEQFF